The 18 T cell receptor beta chains listed next were all sequenced from one sample in a study of T cell responses to AZD1222 COVID-19 vaccine. The table came from immunoSEQ multiplex PCR; TCRdb's copy has only in-frame clones and leaves some out. The profile shows 150,000 to 200,000 clones, approximately 92% of them singletons. Sequenced material: peripheral blood, taken on day 0 of AZD1222 vaccination. The receptors shown here come from an adult in good health.

The chain links TRBV3-1 (or the pseudogene TRBV3-2) to TRBJ2-3; D is tentatively TRBD1 or TRBD2 (5 bases each). Trimming stripped 4 bases from V and 5 bases from J, with 19 bases between. The germline V gene encodes CDR1 LGHDT and CDR2 YNNKEL (reference sequence). This CDR3 spans 16 amino acids. In DNA form, the CDR3 reads TGTGCCAGCAGCCCAGTGGGGACGGCCCTGGGAGATACGCAGTATTTT. Residues: CASSPVGTALGDTQYF.

The chain is built from TRBV5-1 and TRBJ2-3; D unclear. V dropped 0 bases and J dropped 0 bases, with 8 bases sitting between them. Germline lookup yields CDR1 SGHRS and CDR2 YFSETQ. This CDR3 is built from 15 residues. The CDR3 reads CASSLGLTSTDTQYF. CDR3 in DNA: TGCGCCAGCAGCTTGGGGCTAACTAGCACAGATACGCAGTATTTT.

The gene calls are TRBV6-5 and TRBJ1-2, with 7 bases that match TRBD1. With V trimmed by 0 bases and J by 4 bases, 5 bases remained unmatched. The CDR3 is 15 residues long. Germline V gene sequence: CDR1 MNHEY, CDR2 SVGAGI. CDR3 protein: CASSYSTGRSYGYTF. The DNA of the CDR3 is TGTGCCAGCAGTTACTCGACAGGGAGGAGCTATGGCTACACCTTC.

The V call is TRBV10-3, the J call TRBJ1-3, with D perhaps TRBD1 (6 bases). Looked up from germline, CDR1 is ENHRY and CDR2 is SYGVKD. V was cut by 6 bases and J by 4 bases, with 16 bases left in between. This CDR3 has 15 amino acids. The CDR3 spells CAIRGARGSGNTIYF. CDR3 sequence (DNA): TGTGCCATCAGGGGGGCCCGGGGAAGCGGAAACACCATATATTTT.

The V call is TRBV6-5, the J call TRBJ1-2; TRBD1 aligns across 11 bases. With V trimmed by 6 bases and J by 4 bases, 4 bases remained unmatched. The CDR3 is 14 amino acids. The V gene's germline CDR1 is MNHEY and CDR2 SVGAGI. This CDR3 reads CASSRDRGAYGYTF. For the CDR3, the DNA is TGTGCCAGCAGCCGGGACAGGGGGGCCTATGGCTACACCTTC.

The rearrangement uses TRBV9 and TRBJ1-3; possible D gene TRBD1, 5 bases. The V end lost 3 bases, the J end lost 0 bases, and 13 bases lay between the germline ends. This CDR3 is 16 amino acids long. Germline V gene lookup returns CDR1 SGDLS and CDR2 YYNGEE. CDR3 DNA: TGTGCCAGCAGCGCAGGGACGCCGAGCTCTGGAAACACCATATATTTT. It encodes CASSAGTPSSGNTIYF. Looking up the rest from reference TRBV9 and TRBJ1-3 gives the full variable domain: DSGVTQTPKHLITATGQRVTLRCSPRSGDLSVYWYQQSLDQGLQFLIQYYNGEERAKGNILERFSAQQFPDLHSELNLSSLELGDSALYFCASSAGTPSSGNTIYFGEGSWLTVV.

The gene calls are TRBV19 and TRBJ1-4; TRBD1 might be the D (5 bases). V lost 5 bases, J lost 8 bases, and 21 bases lay in between. CDR3 size: 16 residues. Germline lookup yields CDR1 LNHDA and CDR2 SQIVND (reference sequence). CDR3 DNA sequence: TGTGCCAGTAGTGCCCCCCGGGACCCAAGTCGGGAAAAACTGTTTTTT. It specifies CASSAPRDPSREKLFF.

The chain is built from TRBV18 and TRBJ1-4; D is possibly TRBD1 (5 bases). Trimming took off 1 base at V and 5 bases at J, with 11 bases between the two ends. CDR1 KGHSH and CDR2 LQKENI come from the germline V gene. This CDR3 spans 15 amino acids. CDR3 in amino acids: CASSPQQVMNEKLFF. In DNA, the CDR3 is TGTGCCAGCTCACCACAACAGGTGATGAATGAAAAACTGTTTTTT.

V is TRBV7-2 and J is TRBJ1-2, with D tentatively TRBD1 (5 bases). The germline V gene encodes CDR1 SGHTA and CDR2 FQGNSA. V was cut by 7 bases and J by 6 bases, with 24 bases left in between. The CDR3 runs to 16 residues. The CDR3, as DNA: TGTGCCAGCACGGACCGGGGGGGTCGGCTTCGAGATGGCTACACCTTC. This gives the protein CASTDRGGRLRDGYTF.

V gene TRBV5-1 combines with J gene TRBJ2-1; 9 nucleotides agree with TRBD1. From germline, CDR1 is SGHRS and CDR2 YFSETQ. The CDR3 contains 15 residues. The ends lost 0 bases at V and 3 bases at J; junction bases unmatched: 1. In DNA form, the CDR3 reads TGCGCCAGCAGCTTGGTGGACAGGGGCTACAATGAGCAGTTCTTC. Protein: CASSLVDRGYNEQFF. The whole variable domain, filled in from reference TRBV5-1 and TRBJ2-1, reads KAGVTQTPRYLIKTRGQQVTLSCSPISGHRSVSWYQQTPGQGLQFLFEYFSETQRNKGNFPGRFSGRQFSNSRSEMNVSTLELGDSALYLCASSLVDRGYNEQFFGPGTRLTVL.

The rearrangement joins TRBV7-2 to TRBJ1-2; maybe TRBD1 (5 bases). The CDR3 length is 15 residues. Germline lookup yields CDR1 SGHTA and CDR2 FQGNSA. Trimming took off 2 bases at V and 4 bases at J, with 14 bases between the two ends. The CDR3 region has the DNA TGTGCCAGCAGCTTAACGGCAGGGAGCACCTATGGCTACACCTTC. The encoded protein is CASSLTAGSTYGYTF.

A few counts support this clone. The chain has TRBV7-2 and TRBJ2-7; 11 nucleotides agree with TRBD2. CDR1 is SGHTA and CDR2 is FQGNSA in the germline V gene. The CDR3 has 15 residues. The V gene end was trimmed by 4 bases and the J gene end by 3 bases; junction bases not matched to a gene: 5. This chain's CDR3 is CASSSSGTSGYEQYF. The CDR3 DNA sequence: TGTGCCAGCAGCTCATCCGGGACTAGCGGCTACGAGCAGTACTTC.

The chain carries TRBV3-1 (or the pseudogene TRBV3-2) and TRBJ2-1; 8 bases line up with TRBD2. J lost 10 bases, V lost 2 bases, and 4 bases had no gene match. The CDR3 covers 13 residues. The germline CDR1 and CDR2 sequences are LGHDT and YNNKEL (reference sequence). The CDR3 spells CASSQRGGQEQFF. CDR3 nucleotides: TGTGCCAGCAGCCAACGGGGGGGGCAGGAGCAGTTCTTC.

The gene calls are TRBV7-2 and TRBJ2-3, with 7 bases lining up with TRBD1. This CDR3 has 15 amino acids. The germline CDR1 and CDR2 sequences are SGHTA and FQGNSA. With V trimmed by 11 bases and J by 0 bases, 11 bases remained unmatched. The CDR3 nucleotides are TGTGCCGGCTACAGGGGCAAAGCTAGCACAGATACGCAGTATTTT. Its translation is CAGYRGKASTDTQYF. Complete variable domain (other parts from reference TRBV7-2 and TRBJ2-3): GAGVSQSPSNKVTEKGKDVELRCDPISGHTALYWYRQSLGQGLEFLIYFQGNSAPDKSGLPSDRFSAERTGGSVSTLTIQRTQQEDSAVYLCAGYRGKASTDTQYFGPGTRLTVL.

V usage is TRBV27 and J usage is TRBJ1-2; 9 bases map to TRBD1. After removal of 6 bases from V and 2 bases from J, the junction contained 4 bases not matched to a gene. The CDR3 is made up of 14 amino acids. Per germline, CDR1 MNHEY and CDR2 SMNVEV (reference sequence). The CDR3 reads CASSQGTGNYGYTF. CDR3 DNA: TGTGCCAGCAGCCAGGGGACAGGGAACTATGGCTACACCTTC.

This sequence joins TRBV19 and TRBJ1-1, with a tentative D call TRBD1 (6 bases). The germline V gene encodes CDR1 LNHDA and CDR2 SQIVND (reference sequence). This CDR3 region has 15 residues. The V and J ends lost 3 bases and 1 base respectively, with 12 bases between them. The CDR3 region has the DNA TGTGCCAGTAGTATGAATGGACAGACGAACACTGAAGCTTTCTTT. As protein: CASSMNGQTNTEAFF.

In this sample, this clone turned up a few times. This sequence joins TRBV28 and TRBJ1-2, with D hard to call. Trimming took off 4 bases at V and 0 bases at J, with 0 bases between the two ends. Germline V CDR1 and CDR2: MDHEN, SYDVKM. CDR3 length: 11 amino acids. The CDR3 coding sequence is TGTGCCAGCAGTTCTAACTATGGCTACACCTTC. Translated: CASSSNYGYTF.

V and J are TRBV6-5 and TRBJ1-1, with a possible D match to TRBD1 (5 bases). The CDR3 is made up of 13 amino acids. The V end was cut by 6 bases, the J end by 6 bases, with 14 bases between. Looked up from germline, CDR1 is MNHEY and CDR2 is SVGAGI. In nucleotides, the CDR3 is TGTGCCAGCAGCCTAACGGCGGGGCCTGAAGCTTTCTTT. It encodes CASSLTAGPEAFF.